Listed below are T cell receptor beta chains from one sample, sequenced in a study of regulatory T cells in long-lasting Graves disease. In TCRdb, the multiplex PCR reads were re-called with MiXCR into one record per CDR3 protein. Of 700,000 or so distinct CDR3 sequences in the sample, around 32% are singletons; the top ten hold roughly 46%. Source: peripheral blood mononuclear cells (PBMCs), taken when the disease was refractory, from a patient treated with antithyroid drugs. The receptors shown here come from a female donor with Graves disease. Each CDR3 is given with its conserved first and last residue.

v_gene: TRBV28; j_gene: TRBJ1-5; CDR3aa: CASSFSRDRGNQPQHF
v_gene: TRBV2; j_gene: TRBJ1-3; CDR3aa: CARGTVAGNTIYF
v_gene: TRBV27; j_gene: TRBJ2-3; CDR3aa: CASNLAGGGTDTQYF
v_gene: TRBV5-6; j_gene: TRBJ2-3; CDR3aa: CASSPPSLADTQYF
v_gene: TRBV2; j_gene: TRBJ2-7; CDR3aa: CASKHALSYEQYF
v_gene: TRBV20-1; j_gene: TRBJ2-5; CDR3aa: CSARGASGYRETQYF
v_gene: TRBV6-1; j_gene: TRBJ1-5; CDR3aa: CASTLISSGNQPQHF
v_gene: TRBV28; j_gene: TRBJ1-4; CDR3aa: CASSLRGFTNEKLFF
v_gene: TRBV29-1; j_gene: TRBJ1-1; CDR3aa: CSVGGAITEAFF
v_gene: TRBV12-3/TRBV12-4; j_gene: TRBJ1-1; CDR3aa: CASSLRGRTGTEAFF
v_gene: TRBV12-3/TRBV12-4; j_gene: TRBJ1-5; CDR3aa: CASSFHQYSNQPQHF
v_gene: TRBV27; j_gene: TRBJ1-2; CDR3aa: CASSFSPGTGGVNYGYTF
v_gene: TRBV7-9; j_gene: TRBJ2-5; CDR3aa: CASSLGSWTEETQYF
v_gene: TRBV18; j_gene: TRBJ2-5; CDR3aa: CASSPRDSFQETQYF
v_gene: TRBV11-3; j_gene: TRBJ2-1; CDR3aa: CASSLRHEQFF
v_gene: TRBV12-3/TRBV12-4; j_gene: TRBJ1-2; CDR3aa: CASNPTGSGYGYTF
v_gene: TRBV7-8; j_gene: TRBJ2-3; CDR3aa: CASSWDRLVGTQYF
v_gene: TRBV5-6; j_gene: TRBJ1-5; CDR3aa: CASSWTAVGPQHF
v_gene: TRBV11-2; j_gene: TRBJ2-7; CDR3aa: CASSLEGLTYEQYF
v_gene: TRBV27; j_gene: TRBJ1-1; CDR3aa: CASYPRRTGKTEAFF
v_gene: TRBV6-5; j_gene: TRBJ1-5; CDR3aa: CASSWWTASNQPQHF
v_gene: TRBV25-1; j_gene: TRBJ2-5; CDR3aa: CASSDLGKGETQYF
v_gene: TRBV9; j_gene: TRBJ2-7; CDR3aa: CASSVEADGGIVNEQYF
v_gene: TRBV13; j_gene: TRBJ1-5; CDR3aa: CASSDRRSDQPQHF
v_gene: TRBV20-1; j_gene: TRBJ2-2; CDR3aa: CSARLAYPGQGAPGSVRLGELFF
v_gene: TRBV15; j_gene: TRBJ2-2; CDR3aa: CATSRGTRTNTGELFF
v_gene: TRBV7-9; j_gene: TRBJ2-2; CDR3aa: CASSPLAGTPTGELFF
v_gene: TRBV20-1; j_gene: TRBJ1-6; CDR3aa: CSARVSPEASPLHF
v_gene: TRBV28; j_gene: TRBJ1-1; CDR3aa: CASSSRGDAFF
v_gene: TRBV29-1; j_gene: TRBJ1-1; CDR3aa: CSVGWGTEAFF
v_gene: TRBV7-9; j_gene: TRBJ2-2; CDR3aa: CASSLRLGGDTGELFF
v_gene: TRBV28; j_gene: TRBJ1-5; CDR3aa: CASSLRKARGPHQPQHF
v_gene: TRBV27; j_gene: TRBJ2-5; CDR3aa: CASSQTGGRETQYF
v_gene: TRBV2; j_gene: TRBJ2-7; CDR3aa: CASSEALTTDYEQYF
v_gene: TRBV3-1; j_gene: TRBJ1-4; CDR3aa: CASSQEGLGGENEKLFF
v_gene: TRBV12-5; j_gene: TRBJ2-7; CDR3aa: CASGLSPDSSYEQYF
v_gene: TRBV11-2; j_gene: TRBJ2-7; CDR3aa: CASSSQTGVFSYEQYF
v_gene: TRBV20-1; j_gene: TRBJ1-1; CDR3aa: CSADRTGGLTEAFF
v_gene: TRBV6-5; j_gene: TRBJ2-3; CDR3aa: CASSYLRGSESTQYF
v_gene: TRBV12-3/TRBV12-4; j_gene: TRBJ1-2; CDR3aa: CASSLPSVPRQLEGGYTF
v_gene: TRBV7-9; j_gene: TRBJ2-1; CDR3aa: CASSWRMGSEQFF
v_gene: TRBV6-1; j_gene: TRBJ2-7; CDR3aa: CASSGAAGGSREQYF
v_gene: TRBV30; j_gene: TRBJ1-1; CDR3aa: CAWSPDRGAFF
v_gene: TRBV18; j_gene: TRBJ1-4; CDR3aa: CASSRGGNNEKLFF
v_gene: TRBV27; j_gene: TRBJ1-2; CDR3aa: CASSLSGLNYGYTF
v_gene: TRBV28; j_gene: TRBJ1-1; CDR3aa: CASSLVRFNTEAFF